Below are 10 T cell receptor beta chains sequenced from a single sample in a study of blood T cell repertoires in COVID-19. Produced via immunoSEQ multiplex PCR; TCRdb's table is partial and in-frame only. This sample has 200,000 to 300,000 clones; approximately 85% occur once, and the top ten carry approximately 0.7%. Sample: peripheral blood. The source of these receptors is a human donor in a cohort sampled during active COVID-19.

A note on this clone: Other DNA sequences from this sample encode an identical CDR3 as well. The genes are TRBV5-8 and TRBJ1-5; D uncertain. The CDR3 totals 12 residues. V was clipped by 4 bases and J by 5 bases, with 7 bases between them. CDR1 is SGHTS, CDR2 YDEGEE, per germline. The CDR3 loop is CASSLRDQPQHF. CDR3 nucleotides: TGTGCCAGCAGCCTTCGGGATCAGCCCCAGCATTTT. Variable domain in full (rest from reference TRBV5-8 and TRBJ1-5): EAGVTQSPTHLIKTRGQQATLRCSPISGHTSVYWYQQALGLGLQFLLWYDEGEERNRGNFPPRFSGRQFPNYSSELNVNALELEDSALYLCASSLRDQPQHFGDGTRLSIL.

This chain uses TRBV29-1 with TRBJ2-7; 12 positions agree with TRBD2. The V and J ends lost 4 bases and 6 bases, in that order; junction bases with no gene match: 7. The CDR3 spans 14 residues. The germline V gene has CDR1 SQVTM and CDR2 ANQGSEA. CDR3 DNA sequence: TGCAGCGTTGGACTAGCGGGGGCCCGGGGCGAGCAGTACTTC. Protein product: CSVGLAGARGEQYF.

The chain recombines TRBV6-1 with TRBJ1-1, with D hard to call. The CDR3 contains 14 residues. V was shortened by 2 bases and J by 6 bases, with 13 bases between the two germline ends. Germline CDR1 reads MNHNS; CDR2 reads SASEGT. CDR3: CASSERGRTAEAFF. The CDR3 nucleotides read TGTGCCAGCAGTGAAAGAGGGAGGACCGCTGAAGCTTTCTTT.

This clone was seen more than once but under ten times. This chain links TRBV30 with TRBJ2-7; possible D gene TRBD1, 6 bases. Germline values: CDR1 GTSNPN, CDR2 SVGIG (reference sequence). The germline V and J ends were trimmed by 1 base and 11 bases, with 12 bases remaining between them. The length of the CDR3 is 11 residues. The CDR3 DNA is TGTGCCTGGAGTGCTATCCGGGACAAGTACTTC. Its translation: CAWSAIRDKYF.

The J gene is TRBJ1-1, the V gene TRBV28, with TRBD1 as a possible D gene (5 bases). Germline V gives CDR1 MDHEN, CDR2 SYDVKM. The CDR3 is 16 residues long. The ends were cut back, 7 bases at V and 2 bases at J, with 20 bases in the middle. This chain's CDR3 is CASNSPGEGDNTEAFF. In DNA form, the CDR3 reads TGTGCCAGCAATTCGCCCGGAGAAGGGGATAACACTGAAGCTTTCTTT.

The V call is TRBV4-3, the J call TRBJ2-6; the D gene is possibly TRBD1 (5 bases). The germline gives CDR1 LGHNA, CDR2 YSLEER. This CDR3 has 19 amino acids. Between the trimmed V and J ends, which lost 0 bases and 0 bases, there was a span of 15 bases. CDR3 sequence: CASSQDPGGHYSGANVLTF. The CDR3 nucleotides are TGCGCCAGCAGCCAAGATCCAGGCGGACACTACTCTGGGGCCAACGTCCTGACTTTC.

V gene TRBV23-1 combines with J gene TRBJ1-2; 7 bases match TRBD1. TRBV23-1 is designated an ORF whose function remains uncertain. The ends lost 1 base at V and 0 bases at J; junction bases unmatched: 2. The CDR3 extends over 15 amino acids. The CDR3 DNA is TGCGCCAGCAGTCAATGGCAGGGGGCTAACTATGGCTACACCTTC. Translation: CASSQWQGANYGYTF.

This rearrangement joins TRBV7-9 to TRBJ1-3; TRBD1 matches 8 bases. From germline, CDR1 is SEHNR and CDR2 FQNEAQ (reference sequence). V gave up 3 bases and J gave up 3 bases; unmatched junction bases: 4. The CDR3 extends over 15 amino acids. CDR3 sequence reads: CASSFNRGFGNTIYF. The CDR3 DNA follows: TGTGCCAGCAGCTTTAACAGGGGGTTTGGAAACACCATATATTTT.

The gene calls are TRBV29-1 and TRBJ1-2; 9 nucleotides agree with TRBD1. The CDR3 loop spans 13 amino acids. V gave up 7 bases and J gave up 3 bases; unmatched junction bases: 6. The V gene's germline CDR1 is SQVTM and CDR2 ANQGSEA. DNA for the CDR3: TGCAGCGCTGGACAGGGGATAGACTATGGCTACACCTTC. Its protein product is CSAGQGIDYGYTF.

The chain links TRBV7-2 to TRBJ1-5; D not certain. V was pared by 0 bases and J by 0 bases, with 12 bases between. The CDR3 has 17 amino acids. Germline values: CDR1 SGHTA, CDR2 FQGNSA. The CDR3 loop is CASSLARPKNSNQPQHF. As DNA, the CDR3 is TGTGCCAGCAGCTTAGCGCGGCCGAAGAATAGCAATCAGCCCCAGCATTTT.